This TCR beta chain was sequenced in a study of response to subunit inactivated influenza vaccine. On this clonotype itself: Its specificity is unknown.

V was clipped by 5 bases and J by 8 bases; unmatched bases: 5. CDR1 SGHTA and CDR2 FQGNSA come from the germline V gene. The CDR3 covers 12 residues. Via MiXCR, TCRdb re-called the RT-PCR reads, giving one row per CDR3 protein. The data show fewer than 550,000 distinct CDR3 sequences, with about 25% seen just once and less than 2.5% held by the top ten. General study findings and limits: Only a handful of new T cells, the authors suggested, are recruited with each seasonal influenza vaccination.

The chain carries TRBV7-2 and TRBJ2-7, with 8 bases matching TRBD1. The clonotype originates from a man in his fifties or sixties who received an inactivated influenza vaccine. Sequencing used CD4+ T cells sorted from PBMCs, obtained around 5 days after vaccination. The CDR3 sequence: CASSTRTGKQYF. The CDR3 coding sequence is TGTGCCAGCAGCACCCGGACAGGGAAGCAGTACTTC. The full variable domain, its missing parts supplied by reference TRBV7-2 and TRBJ2-7, is GAGVSQSPSNKVTEKGKDVELRCDPISGHTALYWYRQSLGQGLEFLIYFQGNSAPDKSGLPSDRFSAERTGGSVSTLTIQRTQQEDSAVYLCASSTRTGKQYFGPGTRLTVT.